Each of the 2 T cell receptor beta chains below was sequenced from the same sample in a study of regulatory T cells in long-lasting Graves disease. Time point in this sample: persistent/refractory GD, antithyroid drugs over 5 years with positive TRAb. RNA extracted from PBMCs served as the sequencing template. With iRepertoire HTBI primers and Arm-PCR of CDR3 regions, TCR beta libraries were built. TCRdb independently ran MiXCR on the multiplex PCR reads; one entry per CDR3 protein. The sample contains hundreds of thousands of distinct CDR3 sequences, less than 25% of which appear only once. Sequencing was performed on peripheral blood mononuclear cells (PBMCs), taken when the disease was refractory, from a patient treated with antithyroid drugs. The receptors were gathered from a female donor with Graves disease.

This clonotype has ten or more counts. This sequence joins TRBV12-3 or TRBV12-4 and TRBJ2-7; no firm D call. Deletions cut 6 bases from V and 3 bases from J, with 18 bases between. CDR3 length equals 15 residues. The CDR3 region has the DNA TGTGCCAGCAGATCCCATAAAAGTGGAAACTACGAGCAGTACTTC. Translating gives CASRSHKSGNYEQYF.

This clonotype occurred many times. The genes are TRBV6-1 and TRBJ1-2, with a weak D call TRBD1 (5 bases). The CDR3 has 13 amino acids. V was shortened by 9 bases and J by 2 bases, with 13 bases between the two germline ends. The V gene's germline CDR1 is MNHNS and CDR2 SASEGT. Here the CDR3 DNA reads TGTGCCAGTGGGGCAGGGAACAACTATGGCTACACCTTC. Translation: CASGAGNNYGYTF.